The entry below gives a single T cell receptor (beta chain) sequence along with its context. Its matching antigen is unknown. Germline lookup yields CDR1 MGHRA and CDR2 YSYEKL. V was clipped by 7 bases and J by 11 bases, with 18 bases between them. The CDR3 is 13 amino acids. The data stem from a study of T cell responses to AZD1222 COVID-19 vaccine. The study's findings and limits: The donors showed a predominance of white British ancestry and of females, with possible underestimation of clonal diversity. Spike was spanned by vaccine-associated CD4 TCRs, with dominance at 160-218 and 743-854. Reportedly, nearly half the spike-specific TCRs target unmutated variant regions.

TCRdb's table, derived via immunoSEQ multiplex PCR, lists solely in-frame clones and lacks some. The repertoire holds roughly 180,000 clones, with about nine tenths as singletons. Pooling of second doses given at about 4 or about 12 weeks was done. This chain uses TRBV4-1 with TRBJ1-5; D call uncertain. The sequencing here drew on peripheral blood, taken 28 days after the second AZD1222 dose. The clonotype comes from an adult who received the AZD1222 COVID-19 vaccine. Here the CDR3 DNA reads TGCGCCAGCACCTCTGAGGTGGGGAGAGCCCAGCATTTT. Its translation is CASTSEVGRAQHF.